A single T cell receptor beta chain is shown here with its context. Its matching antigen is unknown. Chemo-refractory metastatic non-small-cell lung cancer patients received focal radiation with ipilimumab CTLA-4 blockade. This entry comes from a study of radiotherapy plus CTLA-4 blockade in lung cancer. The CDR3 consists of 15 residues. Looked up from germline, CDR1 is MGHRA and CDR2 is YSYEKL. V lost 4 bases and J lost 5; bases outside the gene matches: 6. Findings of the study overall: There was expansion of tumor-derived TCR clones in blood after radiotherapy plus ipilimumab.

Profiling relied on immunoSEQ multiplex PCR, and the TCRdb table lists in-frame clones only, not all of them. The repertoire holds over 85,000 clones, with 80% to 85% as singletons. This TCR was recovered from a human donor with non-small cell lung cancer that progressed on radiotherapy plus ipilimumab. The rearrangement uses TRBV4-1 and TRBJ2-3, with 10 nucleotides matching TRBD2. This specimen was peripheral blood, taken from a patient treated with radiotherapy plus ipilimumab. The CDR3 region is CASSPASGSLDTQYF. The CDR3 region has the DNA TGCGCCAGCAGCCCAGCTAGCGGGAGTCTAGATACGCAGTATTTT.